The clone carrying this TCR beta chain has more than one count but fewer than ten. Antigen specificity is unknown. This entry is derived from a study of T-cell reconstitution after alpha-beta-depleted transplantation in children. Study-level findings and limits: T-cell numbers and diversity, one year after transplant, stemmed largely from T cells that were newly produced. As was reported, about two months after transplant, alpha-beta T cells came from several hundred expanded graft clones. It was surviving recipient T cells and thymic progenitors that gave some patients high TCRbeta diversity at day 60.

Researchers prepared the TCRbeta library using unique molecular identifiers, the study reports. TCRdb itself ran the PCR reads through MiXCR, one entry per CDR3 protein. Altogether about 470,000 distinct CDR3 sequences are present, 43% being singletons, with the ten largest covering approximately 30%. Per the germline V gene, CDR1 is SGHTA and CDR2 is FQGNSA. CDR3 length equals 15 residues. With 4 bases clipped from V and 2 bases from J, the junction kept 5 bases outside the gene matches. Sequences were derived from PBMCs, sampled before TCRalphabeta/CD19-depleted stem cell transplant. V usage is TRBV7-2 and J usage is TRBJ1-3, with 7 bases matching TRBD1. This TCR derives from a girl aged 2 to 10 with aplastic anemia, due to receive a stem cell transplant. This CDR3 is CASSSYDRAGNTIYF. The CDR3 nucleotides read TGTGCCAGCAGCTCGTACGACAGGGCTGGAAACACCATATATTTT.